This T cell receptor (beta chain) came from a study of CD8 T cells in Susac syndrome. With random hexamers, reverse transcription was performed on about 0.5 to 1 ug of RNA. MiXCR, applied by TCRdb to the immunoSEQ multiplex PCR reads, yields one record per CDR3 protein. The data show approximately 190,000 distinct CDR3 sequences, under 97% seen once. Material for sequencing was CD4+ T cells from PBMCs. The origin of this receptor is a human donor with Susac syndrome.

CDR3 sequence reads: CSARDPEGGEYNSPLHF. DNA for the CDR3: TGCAGTGCTAGAGATCCGGAAGGGGGTGAATATAATTCACCCCTCCACTTT. The gene calls are TRBV20-1 and TRBJ1-6; possible D gene TRBD1, 6 bases. V was shortened by 0 bases and J by 4 bases, with 16 bases between the two germline ends. The CDR3 covers 17 residues. From germline, CDR1 is DFQATT and CDR2 SNEGSKA (reference sequence).